Following are 12 T cell receptor beta chains from one sample sequenced in a study of early T cells in non-severe SARS-CoV-2 infection. TCRdb processed the 5' RACE reads anew with MiXCR; each CDR3 protein has one entry. The sample carries about 57,000 distinct CDR3 sequences, around 13% recorded once. The sample was whole blood. These receptors were obtained from an adult who was a healthcare worker with PCR-confirmed SARS-CoV-2 infection or an uninfected control (not recorded which).

There are many counts of this clonotype. The chain couples TRBV7-8 to TRBJ1-5, with 9 bases matching TRBD1. J lost 5 bases, V lost 1 base, and 3 bases had no gene match. The CDR3 length is 15 residues. CDR1 is SGHVS, CDR2 FQNEAQ, per germline. The CDR3 protein is CASSLGQGGYQPQHF. CDR3 bases: TGTGCCAGCAGCTTAGGACAGGGGGGTTATCAGCCCCAGCATTTT.

The rearrangement uses TRBV5-1 and TRBJ2-6, with 11 bases identical to TRBD2. The germline V gene encodes CDR1 SGHRS and CDR2 YFSETQ. V lost 6 bases and J lost 1; bases outside the gene matches: 15. The CDR3 is made up of 20 amino acids. CDR3: CASTPGQQLAGESGANVLTF. Written as DNA, the CDR3 is TGCGCCAGCACCCCCGGACAGCAACTAGCGGGGGAATCTGGGGCCAACGTCCTGACTTTC.

In this sample, this clonotype turned up many times. This chain connects TRBV2 to TRBJ2-7, with 9 positions matching TRBD1. The CDR3 is made up of 14 amino acids. The germline gives CDR1 SNHLY, CDR2 FYNNEI. The trim removed 6 bases at V and 6 bases at J, leaving 9 bases unmatched. The CDR3 region has the DNA TGTGCCAGCAGATCCCGGGACAGGGCGACCGAGCAGTACTTC. This encodes CASRSRDRATEQYF.

This clonotype was detected ten times or more. The chain's CDR3 is CASRRVGEAFF. In DNA form, the CDR3 reads TGTGCCAGCAGACGGGTCGGAGAAGCTTTCTTT. The chain is built from TRBV6-2 or TRBV6-3 and TRBJ1-1; no reliable D call. This CDR3 region has 11 residues. V lost 6 bases, J lost 8 bases, and 10 bases lay in between. CDR1 and CDR2 (germline): MNHEY, SVGEGT.

There are many counts of this clonotype. The chain carries TRBV5-1 and TRBJ1-3, with D perhaps TRBD1 (6 bases). The CDR3 length is 14 residues. Germline CDR1 is SGHRS and CDR2 is YFSETQ. V gave up 4 bases and J gave up 0 bases, with 8 bases separating them. Here the CDR3 reads CASSPQGSGNTIYF. Written as DNA, the CDR3 is TGCGCCAGCAGCCCACAGGGCTCTGGAAACACCATATATTTT.

This chain uses TRBV30 with TRBJ1-4, with D possibly TRBD1 on 5 matching bases. V shed 1 base and J shed 10 bases, with 10 bases lying between them. CDR1 is GTSNPN and CDR2 is SVGIG in the germline V gene (reference sequence). CDR3 length equals 12 residues. Here the CDR3 reads CAWSGSQGKLFF. CDR3 coding DNA: TGTGCCTGGAGTGGAAGCCAGGGAAAACTGTTTTTT.

The chain links TRBV3-1 to TRBJ1-5, with D possibly matching TRBD1 (5 bases). Germline CDR1 LGHDT, CDR2 YNNKEL (reference sequence). The V gene lost 4 bases and the J gene lost 0 bases, with 16 bases spanning the gap. This CDR3 region has 17 residues. CDR3 sequence: CASSPLQGGYSNQPQHF. The CDR3 coding sequence is TGTGCCAGCAGCCCGTTGCAGGGCGGATATAGCAATCAGCCCCAGCATTTT.

There are a few counts of this clonotype. The rearrangement joins TRBV5-5 to TRBJ2-3; D is unresolved. The CDR3 is made up of 13 amino acids. Germline values: CDR1 SGHKS, CDR2 YYEKEE (reference sequence). The V gene lost 5 bases and the J gene lost 3 bases, with 10 bases spanning the gap. CDR3 nucleotides: TGTGCCAGCAGTTCCTATATGACAGATACGCAGTATTTT. Encoded protein: CASSSYMTDTQYF.

The table lists this clonotype with a few counts. This chain joins TRBV7-8 and TRBJ2-1, with a tentative D call TRBD2 (6 bases). V lost 2 bases, J lost 10 bases, and 18 bases lay in between. The length of the CDR3 is 15 residues. The germline gives CDR1 SGHVS, CDR2 FQNEAQ. This chain's CDR3 is CASSLRRGASGEQFF. In nucleotides, the CDR3 is TGTGCCAGCAGCTTAAGACGCGGGGCCTCGGGGGAGCAGTTCTTC.

V gene TRBV6-2 or TRBV6-3 combines with J gene TRBJ1-1; D remains ambiguous. This CDR3 has 14 amino acids. Germline loops: CDR1 MNHEY, CDR2 SVGEGT. Trimming pared 2 bases from V and 0 bases from J, leaving 7 bases between. The CDR3, as DNA: TGTGCCAGCAGTTACGGTCGGTTGAACACTGAAGCTTTCTTT. Its protein product is CASSYGRLNTEAFF.

This clonotype was detected a few times. The rearrangement uses TRBV11-2 and TRBJ1-2, with D possibly matching TRBD1 (6 bases). With 6 bases removed from V and 4 bases from J, the gap between germline ends came to 15 bases. This CDR3 spans 14 amino acids. Germline CDR1 is SGHAT and CDR2 is FQNNGV. CDR3 region: CASRSLGAGYGYTF. CDR3 DNA: TGTGCCAGCAGGTCCCTGGGGGCTGGCTATGGCTACACCTTC.

The V gene is TRBV10-2, the J gene TRBJ1-5, with D possibly TRBD1 on 5 matching bases. In germline, CDR1 is WSHSY, CDR2 SAAADI. The CDR3 has 15 residues. V was clipped by 6 bases and J by 3 bases, with 15 bases between them. Written as DNA, the CDR3 is TGCGCCAGCAGGCCCTCGGGGGTCGACAATCAGCCCCAGCATTTT. This codes for CASRPSGVDNQPQHF.